This TCR beta chain was sequenced during a study of blood T cell repertoires in COVID-19. In the study overall: T cells, B-cell-depleted T cells, or PBMCs supplied cDNA or gDNA.

Profiled with immunoSEQ multiplex PCR; TCRdb holds only in-frame clones, not every one. The data contain 160,000 or so clones, 65% to 90% of them singletons. V lost 4 bases and J lost 2, with 9 bases in between. Germline assignment: CDR1 MDHEN and CDR2 SYDVKM. The CDR3 loop spans 13 amino acids. The receptor comes from a human donor in a cohort sampled during active COVID-19. Sequenced: peripheral blood. This rearrangement joins TRBV28 to TRBJ2-7; tentative D call: TRBD2 (5 bases). This chain's CDR3 is CASSSAVTYEQYF. In DNA, the CDR3 is TGTGCCAGCAGTTCAGCGGTAACCTACGAGCAGTACTTC.